Sequencing of this T cell receptor beta chain was carried out in a study of blood T cell repertoires in COVID-19. Across the whole study: T cells, B-cell-depleted T cells, or PBMCs supplied cDNA or gDNA.

The table came from immunoSEQ multiplex PCR; TCRdb's copy has only in-frame clones and leaves some out. The table records roughly 57,000 clones, 77% of them present only once. V shed 0 bases, J shed 3 bases, and the junction held 3 bases outside the gene matches. From germline, CDR1 is MNHEY and CDR2 SVGAGI. The CDR3 covers 16 residues. The source of this sequence is a man aged 70-80 years with active or convalescent COVID-19. The chain has TRBV6-5 and TRBJ2-2; TRBD1 matches at 8 bases. Sequenced: peripheral blood. The CDR3 reads CASSYSMGQDTGELFF. CDR3 DNA: TGTGCCAGCAGTTACTCGATGGGACAGGACACCGGGGAGCTGTTTTTT.